Included here is one T cell receptor (beta chain) sequence, with context. Antigen specificity is unknown. This sample was taken from a study of vaccination and CD4 T cells after COVID-19. Overall study: Post-vaccination specimens were collected at a median of approximately 66 days following dose two (range 14 to 241). Either a CEFX pool, an HIV-1 Nef pool, or no peptide was added to control cultures.

Treatment denoted: approximately 9-day PBMC culture with coronavirus spike peptide pools or control peptides (ViraFEST assay). With the Oncomine TCR Beta short-read assay, DNA from cultured CD4+ T cells was sequenced. TCRdb re-derived calls from the PCR reads in MiXCR, one entry per CDR3 protein. Among several thousand distinct CDR3 sequences listed, under 25% were seen once. Germline CDR1 and CDR2: SGHRS and YFSETQ. The V gene end was trimmed by 5 bases and the J gene end by 2 bases; junction bases not matched to a gene: 4. This CDR3 comprises 13 residues. This TCR derives from a human donor who had recovered from COVID-19. Material: CD4+ T cells from blood, cultured in vitro. V usage is TRBV5-1 and J usage is TRBJ2-7; 7 positions match TRBD1. Here the CDR3 DNA reads TGCGCCAGCAGGGGCAGGGGGACCTACGAGCAGTACTTC. It yields the protein CASRGRGTYEQYF. Full variable domain (missing parts from reference TRBV5-1 and TRBJ2-7): KAGVTQTPRYLIKTRGQQVTLSCSPISGHRSVSWYQQTPGQGLQFLFEYFSETQRNKGNFPGRFSGRQFSNSRSEMNVSTLELGDSALYLCASRGRGTYEQYFGPGTRLTVT.